Sequencing of this T cell receptor (beta chain) was carried out in a study of blood T cells in healthy people across ages. Regarding this clonotype: What it recognizes is unknown.

With a J-beta primer mix and a sample-barcoded 5' primer, a second PCR ran roughly 7 to 11 cycles. Unique molecular identifiers of 12 random nucleotides labeled each cDNA. TCRdb re-called the 5' RACE reads with MiXCR, one entry per CDR3 protein. Among about 700,000 distinct CDR3 sequences listed, about 30% were seen once. The germline gives CDR1 SGHDT, CDR2 YYEEEE. J was trimmed by 5 bases and V by 4 bases; bases with no gene match: 5. The CDR3 is 14 amino acids. Notes on the study in general: More naive CD4+ cells and higher diversity marked long-lived donors relative to aged donors.

The chain couples TRBV5-6 to TRBJ1-5; TRBD1 aligns across 8 bases. This receptor was taken from a woman over 75 in good health. Source material: blood. CDR3 loop: CASSTTGDDQPQHF. The CDR3, as DNA: TGTGCCAGCAGCACGACAGGGGACGATCAGCCCCAGCATTTT.